This TCR beta chain was profiled in a study of T-cell reconstitution after alpha-beta-depleted transplantation in children. Preparation of the TCRbeta library involved a method that used unique molecular identifiers. MiXCR was run by TCRdb on the PCR reads, yielding one entry per CDR3 protein. The top ten clones hold about 2.6% of a sample with 200,000 to 300,000 distinct CDR3 sequences, about 11% of them seen once. Germline CDR1 reads MNHNS; CDR2 reads SASEGT. V was shortened by 1 base and J by 2 bases, with 5 bases between the two germline ends. This CDR3 is 13 amino acids long. The clonotype comes from a human donor who donated a stem cell graft to a child with acute lymphoblastic leukemia. Sequenced here: PBMCs from the stem cell graft donor, sampled from the stem cell graft. This chain links TRBV6-1 with TRBJ1-1; no firm D call. The CDR3 bases are TGTGCCAGCAGTGAAGTTCTTAACACTGAAGCTTTCTTT. It encodes CASSEVLNTEAFF.